The text below deals with one T cell receptor beta chain. Its antigen is currently unknown. This record comes from a study of cytomegalovirus exposure and HLA in healthy donors. Findings and caveats of the study: Among the CMV-associated chains, three were confirmed in vitro as specific for CMV antigens. The dataset shows that most TCR sequences were rare, while some public TCRs occurred in many donors. First-cohort TCR clusters were later found to tend to co-occur in the roughly 130 validation repertoires.

The assay was immunoSEQ multiplex PCR, and TCRdb's table has in-frame clones only and misses some. Of over 250,000 clones detected, around 90% appear once; the ten largest clones hold approximately 1.1%. This CDR3 comprises 14 residues. V gave up 5 bases and J gave up 2 bases, with 12 bases separating them. Per the germline V gene, CDR1 is MDHEN and CDR2 is SYDVKM. Separation from the roughly 700-subject first cohort characterized the roughly 110-subject validation cohort, to which the donors belonged. The sequencing sample was made of PBMCs. The sequence was collected from a young woman in good health and CMV-seropositive. The chain combines TRBV28 with TRBJ2-5, with D unclear. CDR3 loop: CASSPGGTQETQYF. The CDR3 DNA follows: TGTGCCAGCAGTCCCGGCGGTACACAAGAGACCCAGTACTTC.